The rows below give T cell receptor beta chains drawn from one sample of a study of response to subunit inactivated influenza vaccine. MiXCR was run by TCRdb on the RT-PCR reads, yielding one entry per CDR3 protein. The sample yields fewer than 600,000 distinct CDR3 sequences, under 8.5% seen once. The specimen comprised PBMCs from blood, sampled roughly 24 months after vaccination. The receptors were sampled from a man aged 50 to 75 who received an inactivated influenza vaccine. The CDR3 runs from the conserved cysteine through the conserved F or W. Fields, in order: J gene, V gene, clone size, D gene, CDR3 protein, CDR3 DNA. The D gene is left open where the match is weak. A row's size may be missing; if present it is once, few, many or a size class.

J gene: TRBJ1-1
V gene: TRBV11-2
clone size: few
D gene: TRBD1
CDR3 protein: CAVATGVNTEAFF
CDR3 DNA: TGTGCCGTTGCGACAGGGGTGAACACTGAAGCTTTCTTT

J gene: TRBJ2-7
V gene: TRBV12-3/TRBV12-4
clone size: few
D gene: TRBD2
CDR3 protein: CASSPYQAGSAYEQYF
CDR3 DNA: TGTGCCAGCAGTCCCTACCAAGCGGGATCGGCTTACGAGCAGTACTTC

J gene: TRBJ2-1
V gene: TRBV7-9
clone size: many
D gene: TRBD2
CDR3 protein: CASRLAGGNNEQFF
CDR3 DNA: TGTGCCAGCAGGCTAGCGGGGGGCAATAATGAGCAGTTCTTC

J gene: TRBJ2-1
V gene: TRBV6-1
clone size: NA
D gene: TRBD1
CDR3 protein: CASRRGQGAYNEQFF
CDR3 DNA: TGTGCCAGCAGACGGGGACAGGGGGCCTACAATGAGCAGTTCTTC

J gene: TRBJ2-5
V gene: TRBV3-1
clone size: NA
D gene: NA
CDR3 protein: CASSQVFWGSAEETQYF
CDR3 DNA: TGTGCCAGCAGCCAAGTTTTTTGGGGGTCGGCAGAAGAGACCCAGTACTTC

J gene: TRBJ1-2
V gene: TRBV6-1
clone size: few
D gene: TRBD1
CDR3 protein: CASSGTGGFGYTF
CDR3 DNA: TGTGCCAGCAGCGGGACAGGGGGATTTGGCTACACCTTC

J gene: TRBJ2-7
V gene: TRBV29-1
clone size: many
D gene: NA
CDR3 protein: CSVEGRSDEQYF
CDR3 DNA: TGCAGCGTTGAGGGGAGATCAGACGAGCAGTACTTC

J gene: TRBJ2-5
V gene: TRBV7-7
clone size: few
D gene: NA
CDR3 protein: CASSPDDSTKETQYF
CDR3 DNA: TGTGCCAGCAGCCCCGACGACAGTACCAAAGAGACCCAGTACTTC

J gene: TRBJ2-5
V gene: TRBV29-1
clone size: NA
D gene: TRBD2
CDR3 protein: CSVEGTRRETQYF
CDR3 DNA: TGCAGCGTTGAAGGGACTAGAAGAGAGACCCAGTACTTC

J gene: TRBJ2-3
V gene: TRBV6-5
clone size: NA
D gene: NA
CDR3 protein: CASSYSRVPASTDTQYF
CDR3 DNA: TGTGCCAGCAGTTACTCGAGGGTCCCGGCAAGCACAGATACGCAGTATTTT

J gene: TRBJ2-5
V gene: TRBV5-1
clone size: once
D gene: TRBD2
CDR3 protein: CASSFLDGGETQYF
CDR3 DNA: TGCGCCAGCAGCTTCCTGGACGGGGGGGAGACCCAGTACTTC

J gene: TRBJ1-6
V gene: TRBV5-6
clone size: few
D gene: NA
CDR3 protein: CASSLPVSPLHF
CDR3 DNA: TGTGCCAGCAGCTTACCCGTGTCACCCCTCCACTTT

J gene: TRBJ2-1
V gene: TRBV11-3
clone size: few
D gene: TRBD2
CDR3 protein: CASSLASGGDEQFF
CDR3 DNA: TGTGCCAGCAGCTTGGCTAGCGGGGGTGATGAGCAGTTCTTC

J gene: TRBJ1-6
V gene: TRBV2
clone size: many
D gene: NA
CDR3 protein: CASSPRQVYNSPLHF
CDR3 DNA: TGTGCCAGCAGTCCTAGACAGGTCTATAATTCACCCCTCCACTTT

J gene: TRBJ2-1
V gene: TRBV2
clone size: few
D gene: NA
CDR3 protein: CASSENRGNEQFF
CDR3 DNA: TGTGCCAGCAGTGAAAACCGAGGAAATGAGCAGTTCTTC

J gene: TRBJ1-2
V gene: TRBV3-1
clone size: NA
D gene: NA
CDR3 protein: CASSQRSTNYGYTF
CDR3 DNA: TGTGCCAGCAGCCAACGGAGCACTAACTATGGCTACACCTTC

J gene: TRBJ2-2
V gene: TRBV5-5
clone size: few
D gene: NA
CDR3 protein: CASSYNRVITGELFF
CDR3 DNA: TGTGCCAGCAGCTATAACAGGGTCATCACCGGGGAGCTGTTTTTT

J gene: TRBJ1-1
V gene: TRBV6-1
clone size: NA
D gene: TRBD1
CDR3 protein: CASSTGGLDTEAFF
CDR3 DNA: TGTGCCAGCAGTACAGGGGGCTTGGACACTGAAGCTTTCTTT